This T cell receptor beta chain was sequenced for a study of OX40 agonist ivuxolimab in advanced cancers. V dropped 7 bases and J dropped 4 bases, with 20 bases sitting between them. This CDR3 is built from 15 residues. Per the germline V gene, CDR1 is LGHNA and CDR2 is YSLEER. The repertoire was sequenced with immunoSEQ multiplex PCR; TCRdb's copy has only in-frame clones and lacks some. Of 20,000 to 25,000 clones in the sample, roughly 83% were seen once. Here the sequenced sample was CD4+ or CD8+ T cells sorted from blood, taken in a trial of the OX40 agonist ivuxolimab. V usage is TRBV4-3 and J usage is TRBJ2-7, with a tentative D call TRBD2 (7 bases). This TCR came from an adult with an advanced solid tumor such as melanoma, head and neck, liver or kidney cancer. For the CDR3, the DNA is TGCGCCAGCACCCAGGGGAGGGGAAACTTATACGAGCAGTACTTC. Translating it yields CASTQGRGNLYEQYF.